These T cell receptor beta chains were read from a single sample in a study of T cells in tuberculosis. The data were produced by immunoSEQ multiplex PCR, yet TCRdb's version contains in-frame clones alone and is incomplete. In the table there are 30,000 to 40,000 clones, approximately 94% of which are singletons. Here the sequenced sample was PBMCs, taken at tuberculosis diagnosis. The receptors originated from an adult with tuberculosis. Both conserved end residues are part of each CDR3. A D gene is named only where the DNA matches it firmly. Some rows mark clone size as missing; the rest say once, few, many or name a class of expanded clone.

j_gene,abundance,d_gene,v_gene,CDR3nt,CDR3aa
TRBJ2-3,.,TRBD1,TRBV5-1,TGCGCCAGCTCACTTCCGGGACAGGGCTTGTCGGATACGCAGTATTTT,CASSLPGQGLSDTQYF
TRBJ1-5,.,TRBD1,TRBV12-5,TGTGCTAGTGGTCCGGGAGTGGGACAGGGGTCCTACCAGCCCCAGCATTTT,CASGPGVGQGSYQPQHF
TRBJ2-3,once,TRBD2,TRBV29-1,TGCAGCGCCGCCCGCGGGGGGCCCCTCAGCACAGATACGCAGTATTTT,CSAARGGPLSTDTQYF
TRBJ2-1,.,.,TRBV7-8,TGTGCCAGCAGCTTAAGGCGGGGGCCCTACAATGAGCAGTTCTTC,CASSLRRGPYNEQFF
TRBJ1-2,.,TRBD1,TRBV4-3,TGCGCCAGCAGTCCGAGCCGGGACAGAGAATATGGCTACACCTTC,CASSPSRDREYGYTF
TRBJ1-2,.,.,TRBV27,TGTGCCAGCAGTCGTGGGGAGGACTATGGCTACACCTTC,CASSRGEDYGYTF
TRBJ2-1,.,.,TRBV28,TGTGCCAGCCAAGGCTCAGGCTCCTACAATGAGCAGTTCTTC,CASQGSGSYNEQFF
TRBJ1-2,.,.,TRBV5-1,TGCGCCAGCAGCTTGGTTGGGGCCGTCTATGGCTACACCTTC,CASSLVGAVYGYTF
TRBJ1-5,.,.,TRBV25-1,TGTGCCAGCAGTGGATTGTCGGGGAGCAATCAGCCCCAGCATTTT,CASSGLSGSNQPQHF
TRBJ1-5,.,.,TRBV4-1,TGCGCCAGCAGCCAAGGGGCAAATCAGCCCCAGCATTTT,CASSQGANQPQHF
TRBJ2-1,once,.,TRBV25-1,TGTGCCAGCAGTGACCAGACCCTGAGGGATGAGCAGTTCTTC,CASSDQTLRDEQFF
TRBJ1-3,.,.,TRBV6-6,TGTGCCAGCAGGGTGACCGTGGCGGAGGGAAACACCATATATTTT,CASRVTVAEGNTIYF
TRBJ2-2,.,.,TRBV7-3,TGTGCCAGCAGCTTAAGTATGGGACACCAGGCCGGGGAGCTGTTTTTT,CASSLSMGHQAGELFF
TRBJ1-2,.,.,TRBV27,TGTGCCAGCAGTTTCCGTGCCGGGGAAATCTATGGCTACACCTTC,CASSFRAGEIYGYTF
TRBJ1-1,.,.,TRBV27,TGTGCCACCGGCTCGTCGGGGTACACTGAAGCTTTCTTT,CATGSSGYTEAFF
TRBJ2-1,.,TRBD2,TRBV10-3,TGTGCCATCAGTGTAGCGGGGGAGCAGTTCTTC,CAISVAGEQFF
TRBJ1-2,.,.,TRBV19,TGTGCCAGTACGGGATGGTCCGTGGAAGCTAACTATGGCTACACCTTC,CASTGWSVEANYGYTF
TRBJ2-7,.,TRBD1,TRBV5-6,TGTGCCAGCAGCTTAGGACAGGGCGGAGAGCAGTACTTC,CASSLGQGGEQYF
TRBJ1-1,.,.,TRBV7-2,TGTGCCAGCAGCTTAGTCCGGGACACTGAAGCTTTCTTT,CASSLVRDTEAFF
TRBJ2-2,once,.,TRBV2,TGTGCCAGCAGTGGGCAGCCACAGGGAACCGGGGAGCTGTTTTTT,CASSGQPQGTGELFF
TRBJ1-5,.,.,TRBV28,TGTGCCAGCAACAGACAGGACCTTAGCAATCAGCCCCAGCATTTT,CASNRQDLSNQPQHF
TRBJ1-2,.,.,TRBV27,TGTGCCAGCAGCGCTAGACTGGACTATGGCTACACCTTC,CASSARLDYGYTF
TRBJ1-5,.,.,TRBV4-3,TGCGCCAGCAGCCAAAGTTGGCAGGTCAGTCAGCCCCAGCATTTT,CASSQSWQVSQPQHF
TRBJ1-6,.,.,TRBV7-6,TGTGCCAGCAGCTTACGCGACTCCTATAATTCACCCCTCCACTTT,CASSLRDSYNSPLHF
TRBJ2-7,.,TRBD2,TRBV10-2,TGCGCCACGGGGGGTGCAAAGGTAGGCTACGAGCAGTACTTC,CATGGAKVGYEQYF
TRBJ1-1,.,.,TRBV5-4,TGTGCCAGCAGCTTCGGGGGGATGGGTCCGAACACTGAAGCTTTCTTT,CASSFGGMGPNTEAFF
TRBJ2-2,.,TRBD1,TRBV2,TGTGCCGGGGCGGGACAGGGGGTCACCGGGGAGCTGTTTTTT,CAGAGQGVTGELFF
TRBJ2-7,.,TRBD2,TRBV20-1,TGCAGTGCTAGAAATAGCGGGGGGAAAAGGTTC,CSARNSGGKRF
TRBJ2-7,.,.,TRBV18,TGTGCCAGCTCACCCCCTACCCTTATCTACGAGCAGTACTTC,CASSPPTLIYEQYF
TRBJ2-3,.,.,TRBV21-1,TGTGCCAGCAGCAAATTGAACCGGGACTACCACACAGATACGCAGTATTTT,CASSKLNRDYHTDTQYF
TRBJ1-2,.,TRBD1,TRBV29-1,TGCAGCGTGACCCCCGGGACAGGGGGAAACGACTATGGCTACACCTTC,CSVTPGTGGNDYGYTF
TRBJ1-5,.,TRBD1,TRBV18,TGTGCCAGCTCGGACAGGGAAAAGATTAGCAATCAGCCCCAGCATTTT,CASSDREKISNQPQHF
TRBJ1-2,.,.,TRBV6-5,TGTGCCACCAGAGGAATACAGGAAACTAACTATGGCTACACCTTC,CATRGIQETNYGYTF
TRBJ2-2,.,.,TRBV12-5,TGTGCTAGTTTAACTTACCCCGGGGAGCTGTTTTTT,CASLTYPGELFF
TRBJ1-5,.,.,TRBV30,TGTGCCTGGAGCTCGCGGGGCCTTGGACAGCCCCAGCATTTT,CAWSSRGLGQPQHF
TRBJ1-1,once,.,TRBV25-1,TGTGCCAGCAGTGAAGAGAATCGAGTCGAAGCTTTCTTT,CASSEENRVEAFF
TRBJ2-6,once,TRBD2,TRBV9,TGTGCCAGCAGCCCGGGACTAGCGGCTCAATCTGGGGCCAACGTCCTGACTTTC,CASSPGLAAQSGANVLTF
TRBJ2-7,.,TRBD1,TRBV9,TGTGCCAGCAGCGCTCGGACAGGGGGCTACGAGCAGTACTTC,CASSARTGGYEQYF
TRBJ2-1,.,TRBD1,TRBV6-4,TGTGCCAGCAGTGAGGGCAGGGGGCCGTACAATGAGCAGTTCTTC,CASSEGRGPYNEQFF
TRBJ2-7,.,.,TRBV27,TGTGCCAGCAGTTTATCCGGACGGGGAAGCTCCTACGAGCAGTACTTC,CASSLSGRGSSYEQYF
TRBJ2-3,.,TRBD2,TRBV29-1,TGCAGCGGGACTAGCGGGGGGGATACGCAGTATTTT,CSGTSGGDTQYF
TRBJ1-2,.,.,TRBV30,TGTGCCTGGAGTAGACAGTCTGGTGGCTACACCTTC,CAWSRQSGGYTF
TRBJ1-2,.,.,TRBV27,TGTGCCAGCCTCACCTTGGTTGCCGGGAGCCACTATGGCTACACCTTC,CASLTLVAGSHYGYTF
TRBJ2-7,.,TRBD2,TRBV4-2,TGTGCCAGCAGCCCGGAACTAGCGGGGACCTACGAGCAGTACTTC,CASSPELAGTYEQYF
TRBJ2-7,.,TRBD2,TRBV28,TGTGCCAGCAGTGACATAGCGGGCTTCGAGCAGTACTTC,CASSDIAGFEQYF
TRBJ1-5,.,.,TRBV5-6,TGTGCCAGCAGCCTAGGCCCCCTCAATCAGCCCCAGCATTTT,CASSLGPLNQPQHF
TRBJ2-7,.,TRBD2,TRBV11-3,TGTGCCAGCAGCTTAGATCTCGGGGGGTTCTCCTACGAGCAGTACTTC,CASSLDLGGFSYEQYF
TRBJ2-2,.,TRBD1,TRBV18,TGTGCCAGCATGGGACAGGGAGCCACCGGGGAGCTGTTTTTT,CASMGQGATGELFF
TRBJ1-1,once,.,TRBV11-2,TGTGCCAGCAGCTCCTCCGGGGGGCAGCTGAACACTGAAGCTTTCTTT,CASSSSGGQLNTEAFF
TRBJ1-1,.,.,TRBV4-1,TGCGCCAGCAGCCAACCAGACAGGTCCCCAGAAGCTTTCTTT,CASSQPDRSPEAFF
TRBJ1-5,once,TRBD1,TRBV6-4,TGTGCCAGCAGTAGGGACAGGGGTCAGCCCCAGCATTTT,CASSRDRGQPQHF
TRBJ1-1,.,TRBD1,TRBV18,TGTGCCAGCTCACCACCCGCGACAGGGAAGAGGGACACTGAAGCTTTCTTT,CASSPPATGKRDTEAFF
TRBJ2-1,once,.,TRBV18,TGTGCCAGCTCAGTCTCGGGGATGGGTGAGCAGTTCTTC,CASSVSGMGEQFF
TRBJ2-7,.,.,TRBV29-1,TGCAGCGTTCCTCTGGGTCCAGGGCCTCTGGGAGAGCAGTACTTC,CSVPLGPGPLGEQYF
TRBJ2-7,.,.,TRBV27,TGTGCCAGCAGTACGGTACAGGGCGCGGACGGGCAGTACTTC,CASSTVQGADGQYF
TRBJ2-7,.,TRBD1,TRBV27,TGTGCCAGCAGTTTTCGGGGACAGGCGGCCTACGAGCAGTACTTC,CASSFRGQAAYEQYF
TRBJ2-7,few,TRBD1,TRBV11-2,TGTGCCAGCAGCTCCCGACAGGGTTTCTACGAGCAGTACTTC,CASSSRQGFYEQYF
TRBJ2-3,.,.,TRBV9,TGTGCCAGCAGCGTAGGCGGGATCACAGATACGCAGTATTTT,CASSVGGITDTQYF